The text below deals with one T cell receptor beta chain. Patients all relapsed after autologous stem cell transplantation, and there was variation in brentuximab vedotin exposure. Using immunoSEQ multiplex PCR, the repertoire was profiled, and TCRdb retains in-frame clones only, with some absent. The sample has some 39,000 clones; roughly 86% are singletons. Germline V gene data show CDR1 as SGDLS and CDR2 as YYNGEE. This CDR3 is 16 amino acids long. Between the trimmed V and J ends, which lost 3 bases and 1 base, there was a span of 16 bases. These data originate in a study of PD-1 blockade in classical Hodgkin lymphoma.

The starting material was peripheral blood mononuclear cells (PBMCs), obtained at baseline. The chain recombines TRBV9 with TRBJ1-1; a possible D gene is TRBD1 (6 bases). The receptor's source is a human donor with classical Hodgkin lymphoma. In nucleotides, the CDR3 is TGTGCCAGCAGCGAGGGGGGGACACTTAGGAACACTGAAGCTTTCTTT. This translates into CASSEGGTLRNTEAFF.